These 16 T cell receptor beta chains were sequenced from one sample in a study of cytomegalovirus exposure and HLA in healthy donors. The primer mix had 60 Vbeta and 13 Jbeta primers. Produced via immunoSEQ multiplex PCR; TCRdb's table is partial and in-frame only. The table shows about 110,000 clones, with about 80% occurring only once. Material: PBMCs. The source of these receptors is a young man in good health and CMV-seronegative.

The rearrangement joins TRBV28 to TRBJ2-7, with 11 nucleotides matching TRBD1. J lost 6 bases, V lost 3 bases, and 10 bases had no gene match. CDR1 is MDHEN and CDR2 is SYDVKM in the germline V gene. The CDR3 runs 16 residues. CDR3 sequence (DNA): TGTGCCAGCAGTTTCCCAGGGGACAGGGGGTCCGCCGAGCAGTACTTC. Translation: CASSFPGDRGSAEQYF.

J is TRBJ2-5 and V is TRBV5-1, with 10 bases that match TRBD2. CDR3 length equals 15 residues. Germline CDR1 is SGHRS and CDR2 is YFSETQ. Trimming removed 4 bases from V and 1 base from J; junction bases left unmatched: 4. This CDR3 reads CASSRSGRAQETQYF. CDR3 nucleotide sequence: TGCGCCAGCAGCCGGAGCGGGAGGGCCCAAGAGACCCAGTACTTC.

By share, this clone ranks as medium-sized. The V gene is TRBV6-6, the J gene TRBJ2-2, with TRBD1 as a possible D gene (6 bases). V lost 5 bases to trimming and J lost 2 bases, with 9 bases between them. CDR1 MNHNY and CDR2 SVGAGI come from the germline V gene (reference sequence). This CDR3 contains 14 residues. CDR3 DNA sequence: TGTGCCAGCAGTACGGGACAAAACACCGGGGAGCTGTTTTTT. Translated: CASSTGQNTGELFF.

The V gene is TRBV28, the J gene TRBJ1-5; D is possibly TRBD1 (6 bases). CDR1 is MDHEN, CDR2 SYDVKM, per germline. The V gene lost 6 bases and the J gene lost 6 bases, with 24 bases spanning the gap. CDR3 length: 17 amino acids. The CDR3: CASSDLRQGRVGQPQHF. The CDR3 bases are TGTGCCAGCAGCGACCTACGTCAGGGGCGAGTTGGTCAGCCCCAGCATTTT.

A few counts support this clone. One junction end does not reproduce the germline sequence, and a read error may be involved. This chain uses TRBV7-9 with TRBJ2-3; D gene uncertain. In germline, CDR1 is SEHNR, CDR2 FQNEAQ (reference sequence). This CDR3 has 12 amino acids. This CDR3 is CSSSPHSHTQYF. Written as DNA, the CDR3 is TGTTCCAGCAGCCCACATAGCCATACGCAGTATTTT.

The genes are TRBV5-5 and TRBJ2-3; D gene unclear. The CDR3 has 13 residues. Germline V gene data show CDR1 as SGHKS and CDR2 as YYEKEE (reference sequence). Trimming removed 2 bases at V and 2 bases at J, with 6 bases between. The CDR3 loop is CASSFEFTDTQYF. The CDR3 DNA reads TGTGCCAGCAGCTTCGAGTTCACAGATACGCAGTATTTT.

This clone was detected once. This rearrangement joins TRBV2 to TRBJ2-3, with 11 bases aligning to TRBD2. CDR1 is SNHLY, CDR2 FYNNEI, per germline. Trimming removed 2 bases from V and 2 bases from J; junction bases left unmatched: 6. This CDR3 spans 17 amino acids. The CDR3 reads CASSEPASGRFTDTQYF. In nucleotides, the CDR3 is TGTGCCAGCAGTGAACCAGCTAGCGGGAGGTTCACAGATACGCAGTATTTT.

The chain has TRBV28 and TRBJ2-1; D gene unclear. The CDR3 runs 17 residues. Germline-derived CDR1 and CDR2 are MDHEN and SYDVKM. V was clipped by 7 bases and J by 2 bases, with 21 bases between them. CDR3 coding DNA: TGTGCCAGCATACCGATGGGTGTCAGGCAGCCCTACAATGAGCAGTTCTTC. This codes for CASIPMGVRQPYNEQFF.

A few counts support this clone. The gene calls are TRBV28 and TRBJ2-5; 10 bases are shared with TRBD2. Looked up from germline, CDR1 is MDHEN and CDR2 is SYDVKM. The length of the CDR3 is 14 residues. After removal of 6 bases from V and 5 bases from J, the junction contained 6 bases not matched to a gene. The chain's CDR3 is CASRSGTSAETQYF. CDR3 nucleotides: TGTGCCAGCAGGAGCGGGACTAGCGCTGAGACCCAGTACTTC.

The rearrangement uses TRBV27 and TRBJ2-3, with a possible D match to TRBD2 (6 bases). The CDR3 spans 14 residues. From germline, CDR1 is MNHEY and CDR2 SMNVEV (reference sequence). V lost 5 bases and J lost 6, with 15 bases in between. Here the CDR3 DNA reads TGTGCCAGCAGTGTCCGGGCCGCGGGGGATACGCAGTATTTT. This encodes CASSVRAAGDTQYF.

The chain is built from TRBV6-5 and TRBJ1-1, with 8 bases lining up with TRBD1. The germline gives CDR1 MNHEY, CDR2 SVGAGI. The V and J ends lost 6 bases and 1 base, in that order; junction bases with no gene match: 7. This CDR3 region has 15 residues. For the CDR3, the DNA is TGTGCCAGCAGATTACTCACAGGGGGGAACACTGAAGCTTTCTTT. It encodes CASRLLTGGNTEAFF.

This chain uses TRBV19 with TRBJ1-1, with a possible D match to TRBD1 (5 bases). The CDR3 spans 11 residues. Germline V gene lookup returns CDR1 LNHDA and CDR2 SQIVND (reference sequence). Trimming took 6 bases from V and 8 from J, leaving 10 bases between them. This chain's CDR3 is CASSPGGEAFF. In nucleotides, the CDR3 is TGTGCCAGTAGCCCTGGGGGGGAAGCTTTCTTT.

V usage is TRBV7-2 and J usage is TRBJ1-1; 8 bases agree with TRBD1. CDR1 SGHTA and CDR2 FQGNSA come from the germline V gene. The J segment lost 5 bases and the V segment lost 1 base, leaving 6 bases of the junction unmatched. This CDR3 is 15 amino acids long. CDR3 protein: CASSLGTGGATEAFF. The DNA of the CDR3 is TGTGCCAGCAGCTTAGGAACAGGGGGTGCGACTGAAGCTTTCTTT.

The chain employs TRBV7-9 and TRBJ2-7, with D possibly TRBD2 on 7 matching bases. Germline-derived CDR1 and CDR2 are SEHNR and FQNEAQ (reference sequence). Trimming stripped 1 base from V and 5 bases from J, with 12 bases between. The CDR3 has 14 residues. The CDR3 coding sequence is TGTGCCAGCAGCTTAGAGGGGGGAGGGGACGAGCAGTACTTC. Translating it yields CASSLEGGGDEQYF.

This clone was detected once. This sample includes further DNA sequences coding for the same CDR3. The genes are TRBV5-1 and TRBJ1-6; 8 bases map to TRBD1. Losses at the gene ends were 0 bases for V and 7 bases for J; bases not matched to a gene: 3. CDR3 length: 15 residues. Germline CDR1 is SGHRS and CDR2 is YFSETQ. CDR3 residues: CASSLETGGNSPLHF. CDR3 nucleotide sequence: TGCGCCAGCAGCTTGGAAACAGGGGGGAATTCACCCCTCCACTTT.

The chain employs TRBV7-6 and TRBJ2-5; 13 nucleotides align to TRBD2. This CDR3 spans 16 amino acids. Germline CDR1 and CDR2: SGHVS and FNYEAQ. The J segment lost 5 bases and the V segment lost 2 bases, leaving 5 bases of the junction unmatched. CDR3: CASSLRLAGGMETQYF. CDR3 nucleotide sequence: TGTGCCAGCAGCTTAAGACTAGCGGGGGGAATGGAGACCCAGTACTTC.